Reported below is one T cell receptor (beta chain). Germline values: CDR1 KGHSH, CDR2 LQKENI. The CDR3 runs 13 residues. Losses at the gene ends were 5 bases for V and 4 bases for J; bases not matched to a gene: 3. CD4+ cell separation produced CD45RA+ naive and CD45RA-negative memory subsets. These data are taken from a study of shared clonotypes between healthy human individuals. Study-wide background: Per donor, three plates held CD4 naive cells, three held CD4 memory, two held CD8 naive and one held CD8 memory.

The data were produced by immunoSEQ multiplex PCR, yet TCRdb's version contains in-frame clones alone and is incomplete. The table shows approximately 530,000 clones, with about 96% occurring only once. Sequencing was performed on naive CD4+ T cells sorted from blood. The subset: CD45RA+ positively selected. The receptor was isolated from a woman in her thirties in good health. The chain couples TRBV18 to TRBJ1-1; 8 bases agree with TRBD1. The CDR3 bases are TGTGCCAGCTCAACAACAGGGGGCACTGAAGCTTTCTTT. It translates to CASSTTGGTEAFF.